One sample yielded the 18 T cell receptor beta chains listed below, sequenced in a study of PD-1 blockade in classical Hodgkin lymphoma. Generated by immunoSEQ multiplex PCR, the TCRdb table keeps only in-frame clones and is missing some. Of more than 25,000 clones in the sample, around 83% were seen once. Sample time point: cycle 4 day 1 (C4D1), after 5 to 7 weeks of nivolumab. No patient escaped relapse after autologous stem cell transplantation, and brentuximab vedotin exposure varied. Magnetic negative selection served to purify CD4+ T cells out of PBMCs that had been thawed. Material: CD4+ T cells from blood, obtained before the fourth cycle of nivolumab. All receptors derive from a human donor with classical Hodgkin lymphoma.

This clone showed up just a few times. The chain recombines TRBV9 with TRBJ1-1; D remains ambiguous. The germline V and J ends were trimmed by 4 bases and 1 base, with 11 bases remaining between them. CDR1 SGDLS and CDR2 YYNGEE come from the germline V gene. CDR3 length equals 14 residues. The CDR3 DNA reads as TGTGCCAGCAGCCCTTCAGTTCAGAACACTGAAGCTTTCTTT. It translates to CASSPSVQNTEAFF.

This sequence joins TRBV7-8 and TRBJ2-7; 7 bases match TRBD2. CDR1 SGHVS and CDR2 FQNEAQ come from the germline V gene. With V trimmed by 6 bases and J by 0 bases, 8 bases remained unmatched. The CDR3 runs to 15 residues. This CDR3 is CASSPSGNPSYEQYF. CDR3 bases: TGTGCCAGCAGTCCTAGCGGAAACCCCTCCTACGAGCAGTACTTC.

This chain joins TRBV6-5 and TRBJ1-4; D gene uncertain. The germline V and J ends were trimmed by 6 bases and 10 bases, with 12 bases remaining between them. This CDR3 spans 12 amino acids. Germline CDR1 and CDR2: MNHEY and SVGAGI. This chain's CDR3 is CASSTRSGKLFF. The CDR3, as DNA: TGTGCCAGCAGCACCCGCTCTGGAAAACTGTTTTTT.

The chain employs TRBV11-1 and TRBJ2-3; TRBD2 aligns across 7 bases. Per germline, CDR1 SGHAT and CDR2 FQDESV (reference sequence). The trim removed 6 bases at V and 4 bases at J, leaving 10 bases unmatched. This CDR3 has 15 residues. The CDR3 loop reads CASSRTSDRSDTQYF. The CDR3 region has the DNA TGTGCCAGCAGTCGTACTAGCGATCGTTCAGATACGCAGTATTTT.

In this sample, this clone turned up a few times. The chain links TRBV28 to TRBJ2-7; D is perhaps TRBD1 or TRBD2 (5 bases each). CDR1 and CDR2 from the germline V gene are MDHEN and SYDVKM. There are 12 residues in the CDR3. The ends were cut back, 10 bases at V and 5 bases at J, with 15 bases in the middle. The CDR3 DNA reads TGTGCCACCGGGACGGGATACGACGAGCAGTACTTC. Translated, it gives CATGTGYDEQYF.

The chain couples TRBV11-2 to TRBJ2-7; TRBD1 or TRBD2 may be the D gene (5 bases each). CDR3 length: 14 amino acids. V was cut by 3 bases and J by 0 bases, with 9 bases left in between. Looked up from germline, CDR1 is SGHAT and CDR2 is FQNNGV. This CDR3 reads CASSFLGVSYEQYF. CDR3 nucleotides: TGTGCCAGCAGCTTCTTGGGGGTCTCCTACGAGCAGTACTTC.

The CDR3 DNA is TGTGCCAGCAGTGATGAGTTGGCTGGGGAGCTGTTTTTT. Translating gives CASSDELAGELFF. J is TRBJ2-2 and V is TRBV6-1; D uncertain. Trimming left V 3 bases short and J 8 bases short, with 10 bases between. The CDR3 has 13 residues. Germline V gene lookup returns CDR1 MNHNS and CDR2 SASEGT.

This clone was counted between two and nine times. The genes are TRBV10-1 and TRBJ2-5; D is undetermined. V was clipped by 0 bases and J by 7 bases, with 6 bases between them. Germline V gene sequence: CDR1 WNHNN, CDR2 SYGVQD (reference sequence). The CDR3 runs to 12 residues. The CDR3 DNA follows: TGCGCCAGCAGTGAGTCCGGTGGGACCCAGTACTTC. Translation: CASSESGGTQYF.

This rearrangement joins TRBV12-5 to TRBJ1-6, with TRBD1 matching over 9 bases. Germline V CDR1 and CDR2: LGHNT, FRNRAP. Germline trimming cut 6 bases from V and 9 bases from J; bases unmatched to any gene: 3. The CDR3 has 13 amino acids. Here the CDR3 reads CASGRDRVSPLHF. The CDR3 region has the DNA TGTGCTAGTGGCCGGGACAGGGTTTCACCCCTCCACTTT.

This clone was recorded only once. The chain joins TRBV7-2 to TRBJ2-2, with D hard to call. The CDR3 contains 13 residues. V was shortened by 7 bases and J by 3 bases, with 9 bases between the two germline ends. Germline V gives CDR1 SGHTA, CDR2 FQGNSA. The CDR3 protein is CASTLSYTGELFF. CDR3 sequence (DNA): TGTGCCAGCACCCTTAGCTACACCGGGGAGCTGTTTTTT.

The chain combines TRBV5-1 with TRBJ2-4; possible D gene TRBD1, 6 bases. Germline lookup yields CDR1 SGHRS and CDR2 YFSETQ. The length of the CDR3 is 14 residues. V lost 5 bases to trimming and J lost 0 bases, with 9 bases between them. CDR3 region: CASRIQGAKNIQYF. CDR3 DNA: TGCGCCAGCAGAATACAGGGAGCCAAAAACATTCAGTACTTC.

The table lists this clone with a count of one. In the same sample, other DNA sequences code for this CDR3. The chain carries TRBV18 and TRBJ1-2; D is possibly TRBD1 (6 bases). The V gene lost 3 bases and the J gene lost 0 bases, with 11 bases spanning the gap. The germline V gene has CDR1 KGHSH and CDR2 LQKENI. CDR3 size: 15 residues. The CDR3 is CASSPPTGANYGYTF. DNA for the CDR3: TGTGCCAGCTCACCGCCGACAGGAGCTAACTATGGCTACACCTTC. Filled out from reference TRBV18 and TRBJ1-2, the complete variable domain reads NAGVMQNPRHLVRRRGQEARLRCSPMKGHSHVYWYRQLPEEGLKFMVYLQKENIIDESGMPKERFSAEFPKEGPSILRIQQVVRGDSAAYFCASSPPTGANYGYTFGSGTRLTVV.

The J gene is TRBJ1-1, the V gene TRBV2; tentative D call: TRBD1 (6 bases). The CDR3 runs to 14 residues. The germline gives CDR1 SNHLY, CDR2 FYNNEI. Trimming stripped 7 bases from V and 1 base from J, with 13 bases between. This CDR3 is CASISGTTNTEAFF. Written as DNA, the CDR3 is TGTGCCAGCATCTCCGGGACAACGAACACTGAAGCTTTCTTT.

The V call is TRBV11-3, the J call TRBJ1-1; no clear D. The ends were cut back, 0 bases at V and 1 base at J, with 12 bases in the middle. This CDR3 is built from 16 residues. Germline V gene sequence: CDR1 SGHNT, CDR2 YENEEA. The CDR3 loop reads CASSLDGREGNTEAFF. The DNA of the CDR3 is TGTGCCAGCAGCTTAGATGGCAGAGAAGGGAACACTGAAGCTTTCTTT.

J is TRBJ1-5 and V is TRBV27; D remains ambiguous. CDR1 and CDR2 from the germline V gene are MNHEY and SMNVEV (reference sequence). This CDR3 has 14 amino acids. The germline V and J ends were trimmed by 4 bases and 0 bases, with 7 bases remaining between them. CDR3 DNA: TGTGCCAGCAGTTCAGGTTATAGCAATCAGCCCCAGCATTTT. It translates to CASSSGYSNQPQHF.

Only a few counts were recorded for this clone. CDR3 nucleotide sequence: TGTGCCAGCAGTTACTCGCTACAGGGGGCGTTCAATGAGCAGTTCTTC. Protein sequence: CASSYSLQGAFNEQFF. The rearrangement uses TRBV6-5 and TRBJ2-1; 9 positions match TRBD1. Germline-derived CDR1 and CDR2 are MNHEY and SVGAGI. This CDR3 region has 16 residues. Trimming cost V 0 bases and J 6 bases; bases outside gene matches: 6.

This rearrangement joins TRBV11-2 to TRBJ2-3; maybe TRBD1 (6 bases). V gave up 0 bases and J gave up 4 bases, with 17 bases separating them. There are 17 residues in the CDR3. CDR1 and CDR2 (germline): SGHAT, FQNNGV. CDR3 protein: CASSLDKGRGHADTQYF. The CDR3 region has the DNA TGTGCCAGCAGCTTAGATAAGGGCAGGGGCCACGCAGATACGCAGTATTTT.

The rearrangement links TRBV6-1 to TRBJ1-1, with D tentatively TRBD1 (5 bases). Trimming removed 0 bases from V and 7 bases from J, with 9 bases in between. The CDR3 has 13 residues. Germline V CDR1 and CDR2: MNHNS, SASEGT. CDR3: CASSEAGGGEAFF. DNA for the CDR3: TGTGCCAGCAGTGAAGCGGGGGGGGGTGAAGCTTTCTTT.